The 12 T cell receptor beta chains below come from one sample, sequenced in a study of cytomegalovirus exposure and HLA in healthy donors. The PCR made use of 60 Vbeta and 13 Jbeta primers. This table comes from immunoSEQ multiplex PCR, and its TCRdb copy is limited to in-frame clones, with some not included. This table holds about 150,000 clones, 76% found once. Sequenced input: PBMCs. These receptors were collected from a male donor in good health and CMV-seronegative.

This chain links TRBV5-1 with TRBJ2-1, with 12 bases aligning to TRBD2. Trimming cost V 3 bases and J 4 bases; bases outside gene matches: 2. Looked up from germline, CDR1 is SGHRS and CDR2 is YFSETQ. There are 15 residues in the CDR3. CDR3 nucleotide sequence: TGCGCCAGCAGCTACGGGACTAGCGGGTACAATGAGCAGTTCTTC. Amino acid sequence: CASSYGTSGYNEQFF.

The chain couples TRBV6-1 to TRBJ1-2; TRBD1 is a possible D gene (6 bases). The CDR3 has 18 amino acids. CDR1 MNHNS and CDR2 SASEGT come from the germline V gene. The ends were cut back, 0 bases at V and 1 base at J, with 18 bases in the middle. CDR3 sequence reads: CASSEARDTLGGNYGYTF. The CDR3 nucleotides read TGTGCCAGCAGTGAAGCCCGGGACACTCTAGGGGGTAACTATGGCTACACCTTC.

This clone was counted a few times. This rearrangement joins TRBV10-3 to TRBJ2-4; TRBD2 matches 8 bases. CDR3 length equals 16 residues. Per the germline V gene, CDR1 is ENHRY and CDR2 is SYGVKD. Trimming cost V 4 bases and J 1 base; bases outside gene matches: 6. The chain's CDR3 is CAISGAGGDAKNIQYF. CDR3 nucleotide sequence: TGTGCCATCAGTGGAGCCGGGGGGGACGCCAAAAACATTCAGTACTTC.

The CDR3 nucleotides read TGTGCCAGCAGTGAACTCACTAGCGGGGGCCCAGCCAAAAACATTCAGTACTTC. This gives the protein CASSELTSGGPAKNIQYF. The chain is built from TRBV2 and TRBJ2-4; 11 nucleotides agree with TRBD2. V gave up 2 bases and J gave up 0 bases; unmatched junction bases: 6. CDR1 is SNHLY, CDR2 FYNNEI, per germline. There are 18 residues in the CDR3.

This sequence joins TRBV15 and TRBJ2-7; possible D gene TRBD1, 6 bases. The CDR3 consists of 15 residues. V lost 0 bases to trimming and J lost 3 bases, with 12 bases between them. Per the germline V gene, CDR1 is LNHNV and CDR2 is YYDKDF (reference sequence). The CDR3 is CATSRDQGSNYEQYF. CDR3 DNA: TGTGCCACCAGCAGAGATCAGGGGTCTAACTACGAGCAGTACTTC.

Only one count was recorded for this clone. The rearrangement uses TRBV7-2 and TRBJ1-2, with TRBD1 as a possible D gene (5 bases). Trimming cost V 2 bases and J 4 bases, with 8 bases left between them. The CDR3 is 13 amino acids. Germline CDR1 is SGHTA and CDR2 is FQGNSA. The CDR3 region has the DNA TGTGCCAGCAGCTTACAGGGTGCCTATGGCTACACCTTC. Encoded protein: CASSLQGAYGYTF. The full variable domain, rest sourced from reference TRBV7-2 and TRBJ1-2, is GAGVSQSPSNKVTEKGKDVELRCDPISGHTALYWYRQSLGQGLEFLIYFQGNSAPDKSGLPSDRFSAERTGGSVSTLTIQRTQQEDSAVYLCASSLQGAYGYTFGSGTRLTVV.

The chain joins TRBV5-1 to TRBJ2-5; possible D gene TRBD2, 5 bases. Germline CDR1 reads SGHRS; CDR2 reads YFSETQ. The CDR3 runs 15 residues. V lost 0 bases, J lost 6 bases, and 15 bases lay in between. The CDR3 DNA reads as TGCGCCAGCAGCTTGGGTTGGGGAGACGGAAAGACCCAGTACTTC. Residues: CASSLGWGDGKTQYF.

The table lists this clone with a few counts. V and J are TRBV27 and TRBJ1-5; TRBD1 might be the D (5 bases). V lost 3 bases to trimming and J lost 12 bases, with 15 bases between them. The CDR3 totals 13 residues. The germline CDR1 and CDR2 sequences are MNHEY and SMNVEV (reference sequence). CDR3 in DNA: TGTGCCAGCAGTTTTGGGGCAGGCCTCCTCCAGCATTTT. This gives the protein CASSFGAGLLQHF.

CDR3 in DNA: TGTGCCAGCAGTTCAGGTCTCGAGCAGCCCCAGCATTTT. Amino acid sequence: CASSSGLEQPQHF. V is TRBV6-5 and J is TRBJ1-5; no clear D. The CDR3 contains 13 residues. CDR1 and CDR2 from the germline V gene are MNHEY and SVGAGI. V lost 4 bases, J lost 7 bases, and 11 bases lay in between.

In its sample, this clone was seen once. This chain connects TRBV18 to TRBJ2-1; 13 bases agree with TRBD2. Per the germline V gene, CDR1 is KGHSH and CDR2 is LQKENI. This CDR3 has 15 amino acids. V shed 3 bases and J 9 bases; nucleotides not matched to a gene: 5. The CDR3 DNA reads as TGTGCCAGCTCACCCGGACTAGCGGGAGTGCTTGAGCAGTTCTTC. It specifies CASSPGLAGVLEQFF.

The chain couples TRBV25-1 to TRBJ2-1; D possibly corresponds to TRBD2 (6 bases). The CDR3 has 16 residues. V gave up 2 bases and J gave up 6 bases, with 17 bases separating them. In germline, CDR1 is MGHDK, CDR2 SYGVNS. CDR3 residues: CASSESSPAGLNEQFF. CDR3 coding DNA: TGTGCCAGCAGTGAAAGTAGTCCAGCGGGCCTCAATGAGCAGTTCTTC.

V gene TRBV19 combines with J gene TRBJ1-5; 9 bases align to TRBD1. Trimming removed 10 bases from V and 11 bases from J; junction bases left unmatched: 18. There are 15 residues in the CDR3. CDR1 and CDR2 from the germline V gene are LNHDA and SQIVND (reference sequence). The CDR3 loop is CATTTGTGRRVAQHF. Here the CDR3 DNA reads TGTGCCACCACTACCGGGACAGGGAGGCGGGTGGCCCAGCATTTT.